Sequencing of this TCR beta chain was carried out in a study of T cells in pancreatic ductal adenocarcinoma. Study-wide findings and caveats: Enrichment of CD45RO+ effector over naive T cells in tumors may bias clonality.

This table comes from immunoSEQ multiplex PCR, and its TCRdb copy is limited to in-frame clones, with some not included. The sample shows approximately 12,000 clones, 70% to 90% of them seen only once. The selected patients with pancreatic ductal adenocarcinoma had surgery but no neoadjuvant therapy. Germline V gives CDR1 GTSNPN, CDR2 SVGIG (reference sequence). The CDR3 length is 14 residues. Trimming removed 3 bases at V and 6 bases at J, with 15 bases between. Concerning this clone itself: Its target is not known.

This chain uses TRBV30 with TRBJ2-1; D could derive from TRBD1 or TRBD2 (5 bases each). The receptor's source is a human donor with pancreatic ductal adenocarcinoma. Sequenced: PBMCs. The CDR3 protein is CAWRPPGSRNEQFF. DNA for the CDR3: TGTGCCTGGAGACCCCCAGGGAGTCGCAATGAGCAGTTCTTC.